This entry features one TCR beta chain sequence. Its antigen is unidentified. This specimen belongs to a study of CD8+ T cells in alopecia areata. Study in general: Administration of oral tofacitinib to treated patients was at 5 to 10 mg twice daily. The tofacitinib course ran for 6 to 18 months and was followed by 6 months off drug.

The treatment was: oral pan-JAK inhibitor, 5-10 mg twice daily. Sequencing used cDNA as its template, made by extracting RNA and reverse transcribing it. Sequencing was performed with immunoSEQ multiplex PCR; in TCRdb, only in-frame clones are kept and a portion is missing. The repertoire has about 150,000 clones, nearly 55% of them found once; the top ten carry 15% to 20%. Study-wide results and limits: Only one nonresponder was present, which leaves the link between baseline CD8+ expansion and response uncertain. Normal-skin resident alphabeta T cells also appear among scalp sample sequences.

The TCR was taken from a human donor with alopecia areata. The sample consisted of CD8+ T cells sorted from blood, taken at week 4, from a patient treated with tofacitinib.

The CDR3 loop is CASSLGTGEFDEQYF. In nucleotides, the CDR3 is TGTGCCAGCAGCTTAGGTACAGGGGAGTTTGACGAGCAGTACTTC. The chain carries TRBV7-2 and TRBJ2-7; 7 nucleotides align to TRBD1. The germline CDR1 and CDR2 sequences are SGHTA and FQGNSA. The V gene end was trimmed by 1 base and the J gene end by 5 bases; junction bases not matched to a gene: 8. CDR3 length: 15 amino acids.